These 29 T cell receptor beta chains came from one sample sequenced in a study of shared clonotypes between healthy human individuals (dated by TCRdb to 2018 to 2021). The method behind the library was the immunoSEQ multiplex PCR assay. Sourced from immuneACCESS, this table was stored by TCRdb with only in-frame sequences that have V and J called. A share of the clones is absent; for the studies checked, an unresolved V gene accounts for under half, and the remainder has no known explanation. This sample comprises 2.5 million or so clones, approximately 92% of them detected only once. The ten biggest clones cover roughly 0.13% of the sample. The source material was naive CD4+ T cells sorted from blood. The intended sense of this specimen's cell subset or site label: CD45RA+ positively selected. The receptors here all came from a man aged 18 to 30 in good health.

V usage is TRBV2 and J usage is TRBJ2-1, with 12 positions matching TRBD1. This CDR3 has 14 residues. CDR1 and CDR2 (germline): SNHLY, FYNNEI. With V trimmed by 8 bases and J by 6 bases, 5 bases remained unmatched. CDR3 sequence (DNA): TGTGCCAGCGTGGGACAGGGGGCTCTCAATGAGCAGTTCTTC. Translated: CASVGQGALNEQFF.

This chain joins TRBV27 and TRBJ2-5, with D possibly being TRBD1 or TRBD2 (5 bases each). V lost 2 bases and J 1 base, leaving 14 bases between the germline ends. CDR3 size: 16 residues. Germline V gene data show CDR1 as MNHEY and CDR2 as SMNVEV (reference sequence). The CDR3 DNA follows: TGTGCCAGCAGTTTACGGGGACCCCTCCCCCAAGAGACCCAGTACTTC. This sequence encodes CASSLRGPLPQETQYF.

The chain is built from TRBV28 and TRBJ2-6; no firm D call. CDR1 is MDHEN, CDR2 SYDVKM, per germline. Trimming removed 2 bases at V and 1 base at J, with 6 bases between. CDR3 size: 15 residues. The DNA for the CDR3 is TGTGCCAGCAGTTTACCGGCTTCTGGGGCCAACGTCCTGACTTTC. Its translation is CASSLPASGANVLTF.

J is TRBJ2-1 and V is TRBV19; the match to TRBD2 covers 8 bases. Looked up from germline, CDR1 is LNHDA and CDR2 is SQIVND (reference sequence). J was trimmed by 4 bases and V by 1 base; bases with no gene match: 9. The CDR3 spans 17 residues. CDR3 nucleotides: TGTGCCAGTAGTATAGGGGATAGCGGGAAGCAATACAATGAGCAGTTCTTC. Its translation: CASSIGDSGKQYNEQFF.

J is TRBJ1-3 and V is TRBV11-2, with a weak D call TRBD1 (6 bases). V was trimmed by 5 bases and J by 0 bases, leaving 11 bases between them. Germline V lookup: CDR1 SGHAT, CDR2 FQNNGV. This CDR3 is built from 15 residues. CDR3 region: CASSPGQSSGNTIYF. The CDR3 region has the DNA TGTGCCAGCAGCCCCGGACAGTCCTCTGGAAACACCATATATTTT.

The chain uses TRBV19 and TRBJ1-1, with 8 bases identical to TRBD1. Trimming at V came to 4 bases and at J to 4 bases, leaving 5 bases not matched to a gene. Germline lookup yields CDR1 LNHDA and CDR2 SQIVND (reference sequence). CDR3 length: 14 residues. The CDR3 DNA follows: TGTGCCAGTAGTAAGGACAGGGTTTTCACTGAAGCTTTCTTT. Residues: CASSKDRVFTEAFF.

The chain recombines TRBV11-2 with TRBJ2-2; 9 bases match TRBD1. Germline CDR1 and CDR2: SGHAT and FQNNGV. The trim removed 5 bases at V and 5 bases at J, leaving 6 bases unmatched. CDR3 length: 15 residues. CDR3 region: CASSKQGARTGELFF. Here the CDR3 DNA reads TGTGCCAGCAGCAAACAGGGGGCGCGAACCGGGGAGCTGTTTTTT.

The chain carries TRBV11-2 and TRBJ2-1; tentatively, D is TRBD2 (5 bases). The CDR3 is 15 residues long. V was pared by 2 bases and J by 5 bases, with 13 bases between. Germline lookup yields CDR1 SGHAT and CDR2 FQNNGV. CDR3 coding DNA: TGTGCCAGCAGCTTAACGCGGCCCGGGGACAATGAGCAGTTCTTC. This translates into CASSLTRPGDNEQFF.

V usage is TRBV2 and J usage is TRBJ2-7; D remains unclear. V gave up 4 bases and J gave up 4 bases, with 14 bases separating them. Germline assignment: CDR1 SNHLY and CDR2 FYNNEI. This CDR3 contains 14 residues. CDR3 residues: CASSVGQAIYEQYF. Here the CDR3 DNA reads TGTGCCAGCAGTGTCGGGCAGGCGATATACGAGCAGTACTTC.

This sequence joins TRBV27 and TRBJ1-3, with 8 bases identical to TRBD1. CDR3 length: 14 residues. After removal of 4 bases from V and 2 bases from J, the junction contained 1 base not matched to a gene. CDR1 and CDR2 from the germline V gene are MNHEY and SMNVEV (reference sequence). CDR3 nucleotide sequence: TGTGCCAGCAGTTCGACAGGGGCTGGAAACACCATATATTTT. Residues: CASSSTGAGNTIYF.

The genes are TRBV28 and TRBJ1-2; D possibly corresponds to TRBD1 (5 bases). V lost 3 bases, J lost 4 bases, and 9 bases lay in between. The CDR3 is made up of 13 amino acids. Germline assignment: CDR1 MDHEN and CDR2 SYDVKM. CDR3 DNA sequence: TGTGCCAGCAGTTTTGGGGGACCCTATGGCTACACCTTC. Its translation is CASSFGGPYGYTF.

On this clone: Other DNA sequences within the sample encode an identical CDR3. The V gene is TRBV19, the J gene TRBJ1-3; D is possibly TRBD1 (5 bases). Germline CDR1 reads LNHDA; CDR2 reads SQIVND (reference sequence). Trimming left V 5 bases short and J 3 bases short, with 11 bases between. The CDR3 sequence is 14 residues long. The CDR3 is CASSPGTLGNTIYF. CDR3 sequence (DNA): TGTGCCAGTAGTCCTGGGACTCTTGGAAACACCATATATTTT.

The rearrangement links TRBV13 to TRBJ2-1, with unresolved D. This CDR3 contains 14 residues. V was pared by 6 bases and J by 3 bases, with 12 bases between. Germline V gene data show CDR1 as PRHDT and CDR2 as FYEKMQ (reference sequence). CDR3 in amino acids: CASSKPSGYNEQFF. In nucleotides, the CDR3 is TGTGCCAGCAGTAAACCGTCGGGCTACAATGAGCAGTTCTTC.

The rearrangement uses TRBV7-9 and TRBJ2-3, with D unclear. This CDR3 spans 16 amino acids. The V gene's germline CDR1 is SEHNR and CDR2 FQNEAQ (reference sequence). V was pared by 1 base and J by 2 bases, with 13 bases between. For the CDR3, the DNA is TGTGCCAGCAGCTTAGTTGTTAGCAGGTACACAGATACGCAGTATTTT. Encoded protein: CASSLVVSRYTDTQYF.

V is TRBV5-1 and J is TRBJ1-1; 8 bases are shared with TRBD1. Germline CDR1 and CDR2: SGHRS and YFSETQ. V gave up 5 bases and J gave up 4 bases; unmatched junction bases: 13. The CDR3 consists of 16 residues. In DNA form, the CDR3 reads TGCGCCAGCAGTGTAGGACAGGGCAAAACCCCCACTGAAGCTTTCTTT. The encoded protein is CASSVGQGKTPTEAFF.

As regards this clone: The same CDR3 can be traced to other DNA sequences in this sample. The rearrangement links TRBV28 to TRBJ2-7; 12 bases fit TRBD2. Per the germline V gene, CDR1 is MDHEN and CDR2 is SYDVKM. This CDR3 is built from 15 residues. V lost 3 bases and J lost 2; bases outside the gene matches: 2. CDR3 nucleotides: TGTGCCAGCAGTTTGGGACTAGCGGGCACCTACGAGCAGTACTTC. Its translation: CASSLGLAGTYEQYF.

Regarding this clone: This sample also contains other DNA sequences that code for the same CDR3. The chain recombines TRBV5-4 with TRBJ2-5; perhaps TRBD2 as D (7 bases). This CDR3 comprises 13 residues. Trimming took off 2 bases at V and 4 bases at J, with 9 bases between the two ends. Germline values: CDR1 SGHNT, CDR2 YYREEE (reference sequence). The CDR3 DNA sequence: TGTGCCAGCAGCTTAAGGGGGGGAGAGACCCAGTACTTC. Translation: CASSLRGGETQYF.

This chain links TRBV25-1 with TRBJ1-6; 7 nucleotides match TRBD1. CDR1 MGHDK and CDR2 SYGVNS come from the germline V gene. This CDR3 comprises 15 residues. The V and J ends lost 5 bases and 4 bases, in that order; junction bases with no gene match: 5. CDR3 loop: CASSIKTGYNSPLHF. The CDR3 DNA sequence: TGTGCCAGCAGTATAAAGACAGGGTATAATTCACCCCTCCACTTT.

This sequence joins TRBV10-3 and TRBJ1-2, with D unclear. Germline CDR1 ENHRY, CDR2 SYGVKD. The CDR3 totals 14 residues. The V gene lost 0 bases and the J gene lost 8 bases, with 13 bases spanning the gap. The CDR3 reads CAISESTQAPGYTF. In nucleotides, the CDR3 is TGTGCCATCAGTGAGTCGACTCAGGCCCCAGGCTACACCTTC.

This chain uses TRBV7-2 with TRBJ1-5; 9 bases align to TRBD1. V gave up 5 bases and J gave up 7 bases; unmatched junction bases: 6. This CDR3 spans 14 amino acids. Looked up from germline, CDR1 is SGHTA and CDR2 is FQGNSA. CDR3 in DNA: TGTGCCAGCAGCCCCGGACAGGGGAGCCAGCCCCAGCATTTT. Amino acid sequence: CASSPGQGSQPQHF.

The chain couples TRBV10-3 to TRBJ1-6; D gene unclear. The germline V gene encodes CDR1 ENHRY and CDR2 SYGVKD. V was trimmed by 6 bases and J by 10 bases, leaving 10 bases between them. This CDR3 comprises 12 residues. As DNA, the CDR3 is TGTGCCATCAGCCCGGGGAACTCACCCCTCCACTTT. Translation gives CAISPGNSPLHF.

This chain joins TRBV15 and TRBJ1-4, with D unresolved. Trimming took 0 bases from V and 3 from J, leaving 8 bases between them. Germline CDR1 LNHNV, CDR2 YYDKDF (reference sequence). This CDR3 has 15 residues. The CDR3 loop is CATSRDSIANEKLFF. The CDR3 DNA reads as TGTGCCACCAGCAGAGATTCAATAGCTAATGAAAAACTGTTTTTT.

Points on this clone: The same CDR3 can be traced to other DNA sequences in this sample. This sequence joins TRBV11-2 and TRBJ2-5; D call uncertain. Germline V gene sequence: CDR1 SGHAT, CDR2 FQNNGV. V shed 3 bases and J shed 5 bases, with 10 bases lying between them. The CDR3 sequence is 13 residues long. The CDR3 protein is CASSFGVGETQYF. The CDR3 nucleotides read TGTGCCAGCAGCTTTGGCGTTGGTGAGACCCAGTACTTC. The full variable domain, with the rest looked up from reference TRBV11-2 and TRBJ2-5, is EAGVAQSPRYKIIEKRQSVAFWCNPISGHATLYWYQQILGQGPKLLIQFQNNGVVDDSQLPKDRFSAERLKGVDSTLKIQPAKLEDSAVYLCASSFGVGETQYFGPGTRLLVL.

This clone has a handful of counts. The chain uses TRBV29-1 and TRBJ1-1, with D maybe TRBD1 (6 bases). The germline CDR1 and CDR2 sequences are SQVTM and ANQGSEA. V was shortened by 1 base and J by 9 bases, with 12 bases between the two germline ends. The CDR3 runs to 12 residues. CDR3 loop: CSVEAQGNKAFF. The CDR3 DNA follows: TGCAGCGTTGAAGCACAGGGTAATAAAGCTTTCTTT.

This sequence joins TRBV5-6 and TRBJ1-2; 9 bases are a match to TRBD1. CDR1 is SGHDT and CDR2 is YYEEEE in the germline V gene. Trimming removed 6 bases from V and 2 bases from J; junction bases left unmatched: 5. The CDR3 has 14 amino acids. The CDR3: CASIVTGGNYGYTF. The DNA of the CDR3 is TGTGCCAGCATCGTGACAGGGGGGAACTATGGCTACACCTTC.

CDR3 nucleotide sequence: TGTGCCAGCAGCTTAGAGGGGGGGAAGAACGTCTACGAGCAGTACTTC. Its protein is CASSLEGGKNVYEQYF. The gene calls are TRBV11-2 and TRBJ2-7, with 7 bases lining up with TRBD2. Germline CDR1 SGHAT, CDR2 FQNNGV. CDR3 length: 16 amino acids. The V and J ends lost 0 bases and 3 bases, in that order; junction bases with no gene match: 8.

V is TRBV7-2 and J is TRBJ1-4; D uncertain. This CDR3 region has 14 residues. V was shortened by 2 bases and J by 6 bases, with 10 bases between the two germline ends. CDR1 is SGHTA and CDR2 is FQGNSA in the germline V gene. This CDR3 is CASSLNGFYEKLFF. The CDR3, as DNA: TGTGCCAGCAGCTTAAACGGTTTTTATGAAAAACTGTTTTTT.

The table lists this clone with a count of one. CDR3 in DNA: TGCAGCGTTGAAGTCAGGGGACGATTGAACACTGAAGCTTTCTTT. This gives the protein CSVEVRGRLNTEAFF. The gene calls are TRBV29-1 and TRBJ1-1; perhaps TRBD1 as D (6 bases). This CDR3 has 15 amino acids. Germline V gene data show CDR1 as SQVTM and CDR2 as ANQGSEA. V was cut by 1 base and J by 0 bases, with 12 bases left in between.

This clone has just one count. This chain joins TRBV19 and TRBJ1-1, with D possibly matching TRBD1 (6 bases). This CDR3 spans 15 amino acids. Germline V CDR1 and CDR2: LNHDA, SQIVND (reference sequence). V lost 3 bases and J 0 bases, leaving 11 bases between the germline ends. The CDR3 is CASSIRGLMNTEAFF. The CDR3, as DNA: TGTGCCAGTAGTATCAGGGGCCTTATGAACACTGAAGCTTTCTTT.